The 20 T cell receptor beta chains below all came from one sample that was sequenced in a study of Graves' ophthalmopathy and Graves' hyperthyroidism. RNA transcripts yielded amplified TCR beta CDR3 regions. Amplification began with first-round RT-PCR using HTBI primers, then second-round multiplex PCR was performed. From the multiplex PCR reads, TCRdb called clonotypes with MiXCR, one entry per CDR3 protein. The top ten clones hold approximately 6.9% of a sample with 680,000 or so distinct CDR3 sequences, about a fifth of them seen once. Material: peripheral blood. The receptors shown here come from a woman younger than 30 with stable Graves' hyperthyroidism. Some clones in this sample may be carry-over from other donors' samples.

This clonotype has at least ten counts. J is TRBJ1-2 and V is TRBV20-1; D uncertain. This CDR3 is built from 13 residues. Germline CDR1 and CDR2: DFQATT and SNEGSKA (reference sequence). The V end lost 2 bases, the J end lost 3 bases, and 10 bases lay between the germline ends. The CDR3 DNA reads TGCAGTGCTAGACTGGGCAGTGACTATGGCTACACCTTC. Translated: CSARLGSDYGYTF.

The genes are TRBV4-1 and TRBJ2-7, with 7 positions matching TRBD1. Germline trimming cut 1 base from V and 6 bases from J; bases unmatched to any gene: 3. The V gene's germline CDR1 is MGHRA and CDR2 YSYEKL. This CDR3 comprises 13 residues. The chain's CDR3 is CASSQGGQTEQYF. CDR3 in DNA: TGCGCCAGCAGCCAAGGGGGACAGACCGAGCAGTACTTC.

This chain uses TRBV30 with TRBJ2-7, with D maybe TRBD1 (5 bases). V lost 8 bases, J lost 0 bases, and 8 bases lay in between. This CDR3 region has 11 residues. Germline values: CDR1 GTSNPN, CDR2 SVGIG (reference sequence). CDR3 coding DNA: TGTGCCGGTGACAGCTCCTACGAGCAGTACTTC. It specifies CAGDSSYEQYF.

The table lists this clonotype with many counts. The CDR3 ends on some other residue instead of the conserved phenylalanine or tryptophan, so this is likely a read error. It is unclear where the CDR3 begins or ends on the DNA, so no DNA is shown, and the CDR3 is as TCRdb lists it. The chain is built from TRBV20-1 and TRBJ1-2; the DNA was not compared with TRBD1, the D call given in the table. The germline V gene has CDR1 DFQATT and CDR2 SNEGSKA (reference sequence). Ends included, the CDR3 has 9 residues. The chain's CDR3 is CSAPGVKLS.

The chain recombines TRBV20-1 with TRBJ2-7; no clear D. Germline assignment: CDR1 DFQATT and CDR2 SNEGSKA (reference sequence). V was trimmed by 1 base and J by 0 bases, leaving 7 bases between them. The CDR3 runs to 13 residues. In DNA, the CDR3 is TGCAGTGCTAGAGTGGAAAACTCCTACGAGCAGTACTTC. Its translation is CSARVENSYEQYF.

This clonotype has ten or more counts. V and J are TRBV19 and TRBJ2-7; D possibly corresponds to TRBD2 (6 bases). This CDR3 is built from 14 residues. Trimming took off 9 bases at V and 3 bases at J, with 18 bases between the two ends. CDR1 is LNHDA and CDR2 is SQIVND in the germline V gene (reference sequence). CDR3 sequence (DNA): TGTGCCAGCCACCGGGACTTCGCACTCTACGAGCAGTACTTC. Translation gives CASHRDFALYEQYF.

This rearrangement joins TRBV4-1 to TRBJ1-3, with D tentatively TRBD1 (6 bases). Germline CDR1 and CDR2: MGHRA and YSYEKL. The CDR3 runs to 14 residues. The V and J ends lost 4 bases and 4 bases respectively, with 11 bases between them. In nucleotides, the CDR3 is TGCGCCAGCAGCCCTTGGACAGCAGGAAACACCATATATTTT. Protein: CASSPWTAGNTIYF.

This clonotype showed up many times. The chain recombines TRBV12-5 with TRBJ1-1, with a possible D match to TRBD1 (5 bases). V lost 2 bases, J lost 10 bases, and 14 bases lay in between. Germline V gene lookup returns CDR1 LGHNT and CDR2 FRNRAP. This CDR3 contains 13 residues. The CDR3 spells CASGLSQGEGAFF. The CDR3 DNA follows: TGTGCTAGTGGTTTGTCCCAGGGTGAAGGAGCTTTCTTT.

The sample holds many counts of this clonotype. The gene calls are TRBV27 and TRBJ2-2, with 8 bases aligning to TRBD1. This CDR3 region has 15 residues. V dropped 6 bases and J dropped 1; count of bases not matched to a gene: 4. Germline values: CDR1 MNHEY, CDR2 SMNVEV (reference sequence). The DNA of the CDR3 is TGTGCCAGCAGGCCGGGACAGGTGAACACCGGGGAGCTGTTTTTT. This translates into CASRPGQVNTGELFF.

V and J are TRBV20-1 and TRBJ1-1; the D is unclear. Trimming took 0 bases from V and 7 from J, leaving 12 bases between them. The CDR3 totals 13 residues. In germline, CDR1 is DFQATT, CDR2 SNEGSKA (reference sequence). The chain's CDR3 is CSARDVFGGEAFF. The CDR3 DNA reads TGCAGTGCTAGAGACGTGTTCGGCGGTGAAGCTTTCTTT.

V is TRBV12-3 or TRBV12-4 and J is TRBJ2-2; D remains ambiguous. CDR3 length equals 14 residues. V shed 3 bases and J shed 9 bases, with 14 bases lying between them. CDR3 in amino acids: CASSFVPRLRELFF. The CDR3 DNA is TGTGCCAGCAGTTTCGTTCCACGCTTACGGGAGCTGTTTTTT.

The chain carries TRBV6-1 and TRBJ1-2; 8 bases line up with TRBD1. This CDR3 is 14 amino acids long. Germline V gene lookup returns CDR1 MNHNS and CDR2 SASEGT. The V and J ends lost 4 bases and 7 bases, in that order; junction bases with no gene match: 8. CDR3 sequence: CASSAAGGLGGYTF. In DNA form, the CDR3 reads TGTGCCAGCAGTGCGGCAGGGGGCTTAGGTGGCTACACCTTC.

V and J are TRBV9 and TRBJ2-5, with D unresolved. Germline CDR1 SGDLS, CDR2 YYNGEE. Trimming pared 3 bases from V and 2 bases from J, leaving 8 bases between. There are 13 residues in the CDR3. CDR3: CASSAIGQETQYF. The DNA of the CDR3 is TGTGCCAGCAGCGCAATTGGTCAAGAGACCCAGTACTTC.

This clonotype was seen at least ten times. The chain joins TRBV12-3 or TRBV12-4 to TRBJ2-4; 8 nucleotides agree with TRBD1. The CDR3 loop spans 15 amino acids. V lost 3 bases to trimming and J lost 8 bases; unmatched junction nucleotides: 9. In nucleotides, the CDR3 is TGTGCCAGCAGTTTGTTCAGGGGGCGAGGTTACATTCAGTACTTC. It is translated as CASSLFRGRGYIQYF.

The rearrangement links TRBV6-1 to TRBJ1-2; tentatively, D is TRBD1 (6 bases). CDR1 and CDR2 from the germline V gene are MNHNS and SASEGT. This CDR3 contains 14 residues. Between the trimmed V and J ends, which lost 4 bases and 1 base, there was a span of 10 bases. The CDR3 DNA follows: TGTGCCAGCAGTGGGGGACACTTTAACTATGGCTACACCTTC. Translating gives CASSGGHFNYGYTF.

This clonotype turned up a few times. V usage is TRBV20-1 and J usage is TRBJ2-7; D is possibly TRBD1 (5 bases). Germline CDR1 and CDR2: DFQATT and SNEGSKA (reference sequence). The CDR3 is made up of 15 amino acids. Trimming left V 0 bases short and J 0 bases short, with 12 bases between. In nucleotides, the CDR3 is TGCAGTGCTAGAGATCCCCAGGGAAGCTCCTACGAGCAGTACTTC. Protein: CSARDPQGSSYEQYF.

This clonotype was detected ten times or more. The chain couples TRBV25-1 to TRBJ2-7; D may be TRBD1 (8 bases). CDR3 size: 17 residues. The germline gives CDR1 MGHDK, CDR2 SYGVNS. The V end was cut by 3 bases, the J end by 4 bases, with 22 bases between. The CDR3 here is CASSEPLHTGGVYEQYF. Here the CDR3 DNA reads TGTGCCAGCAGTGAGCCCCTCCACACAGGGGGGGTTTACGAGCAGTACTTC.

This clonotype was recorded once. The chain joins TRBV11-3 to TRBJ2-5; TRBD2 might be the D (6 bases). Trimming removed 5 bases at V and 3 bases at J, with 16 bases between. Germline CDR1 reads SGHNT; CDR2 reads YENEEA. The length of the CDR3 is 15 residues. The CDR3: CASSPGGGPEETQYF. CDR3 nucleotide sequence: TGTGCCAGCAGCCCCGGCGGAGGGCCAGAAGAGACCCAGTACTTC.

CDR3 sequence: CASSLGRRSSLGVNTEAFF. The CDR3 DNA is TGTGCCAGCAGCTTAGGACGGAGAAGCTCCTTAGGGGTGAACACTGAAGCTTTCTTT. The chain is built from TRBV11-2 and TRBJ1-1; maybe TRBD1 (5 bases). CDR1 and CDR2 (germline): SGHAT, FQNNGV. Trimming took off 1 base at V and 0 bases at J, with 21 bases between the two ends. The CDR3 covers 19 residues.

This clonotype was recorded many times. The V call is TRBV7-9, the J call TRBJ1-2; D perhaps matches TRBD1 (5 bases). CDR1 is SEHNR, CDR2 FQNEAQ, per germline (reference sequence). This CDR3 comprises 13 residues. The ends were cut back, 5 bases at V and 3 bases at J, with 10 bases in the middle. This CDR3 is CASSPGGDYGYTF. The CDR3 coding sequence is TGTGCCAGCAGCCCTGGGGGGGACTATGGCTACACCTTC.